Each of the 20 T cell receptor beta chains below was sequenced from the same sample in a study of T cell responses to AZD1222 COVID-19 vaccine. Only in-frame clones appear in the TCRdb table, and some are missing; sequencing was by immunoSEQ multiplex PCR. The top ten hold more than 1% of the sample, which has around 140,000 clones, more than 75% seen once. Sample: peripheral blood, taken 28 days after the second AZD1222 dose. These receptors were taken from an adult who received the AZD1222 COVID-19 vaccine.

J is TRBJ1-2 and V is TRBV3-1 (or the pseudogene TRBV3-2); D is uncertain. The V end lost 4 bases, the J end lost 4 bases, and 10 bases lay between the germline ends. There are 13 residues in the CDR3. Germline V CDR1 and CDR2: LGHDT, YNNKEL (reference sequence). CDR3 protein: CASSLGGSYGYTF. CDR3 DNA sequence: TGTGCCAGCAGCCTCGGCGGCTCCTATGGCTACACCTTC.

The chain has TRBV27 and TRBJ1-5, with no clear D. The CDR3 spans 12 residues. Germline values: CDR1 MNHEY, CDR2 SMNVEV (reference sequence). V gave up 5 bases and J gave up 5 bases, with 7 bases separating them. CDR3 DNA: TGTGCCAGCAGTGACCGGTATCAGCCCCAGCATTTT. This encodes CASSDRYQPQHF.

This clone came up a few times. The rearrangement links TRBV27 to TRBJ2-1; D is unclear. Germline V CDR1 and CDR2: MNHEY, SMNVEV (reference sequence). The CDR3 is made up of 14 amino acids. Trimming shortened V by 2 bases and J by 2 bases, and 7 bases separated the two germline ends. The CDR3 sequence is CASSLRRPYNEQFF. For the CDR3, the DNA is TGTGCCAGCAGTTTAAGGAGACCCTACAATGAGCAGTTCTTC.

This chain connects TRBV30 to TRBJ1-1, with TRBD1 matching 7 bases. The CDR3 has 17 residues. Germline CDR1 reads GTSNPN; CDR2 reads SVGIG (reference sequence). Unmatched junction bases numbered 12, after V lost 0 bases and J lost 2 bases. CDR3 in DNA: TGTGCCTGGAGTGTTATCTTTTTACAGGGGTTCAACACTGAAGCTTTCTTT. As protein: CAWSVIFLQGFNTEAFF.

The chain couples TRBV3-1 (or the pseudogene TRBV3-2) to TRBJ1-2; perhaps TRBD1 as D (5 bases). Trimming removed 5 bases from V and 2 bases from J, with 9 bases in between. CDR3 length: 13 residues. Germline-derived CDR1 and CDR2 are LGHDT and YNNKEL (reference sequence). The CDR3: CASSFRDNYGYTF. The CDR3, as DNA: TGTGCCAGCAGCTTCAGGGACAACTATGGCTACACCTTC.

The chain carries TRBV12-5 and TRBJ2-1, with 7 bases identical to TRBD2. This CDR3 has 13 residues. The V and J ends lost 1 base and 9 bases, in that order; junction bases with no gene match: 3. Germline V gene data show CDR1 as LGHNT and CDR2 as FRNRAP. In DNA, the CDR3 is TGTGCTAGTGGTTTGGCCCCGGGGGGTGAGCAGTTCTTC. Translated, it gives CASGLAPGGEQFF.

This clone appeared once. The CDR3 loop reads CASSPRQGGTDTQYF. CDR3 DNA: TGTGCCAGTAGTCCGAGACAGGGGGGCACAGATACGCAGTATTTT. The chain carries TRBV19 and TRBJ2-3, with 9 bases aligning to TRBD1. CDR3 length: 15 amino acids. Germline loops: CDR1 LNHDA, CDR2 SQIVND (reference sequence). The junction had 4 bases not matched to a gene; V was cut back by 5 bases and J by 1 base.

The chain links TRBV7-3 to TRBJ2-1; no definite D call. The V end was cut by 5 bases, the J end by 1 base, with 12 bases between. CDR1 and CDR2 (germline): SGHTA, FQGTGA. This CDR3 contains 15 residues. The CDR3 sequence: CASSIGQPSYNEQFF. The CDR3 nucleotides read TGTGCCAGCAGCATCGGGCAACCTTCCTACAATGAGCAGTTCTTC.

The chain is built from TRBV7-9 and TRBJ1-1; D ambiguous. Trimming shortened V by 4 bases and J by 10 bases, and 10 bases separated the two germline ends. The germline gives CDR1 SEHNR, CDR2 FQNEAQ (reference sequence). This CDR3 is 11 amino acids long. Written as DNA, the CDR3 is TGTGCCAGCAGCTCCGAAGTAGGAGCTTTCTTT. Its protein is CASSSEVGAFF.

This clone has only a few counts. The rearrangement uses TRBV5-1 and TRBJ2-6; no definite D call. V gave up 6 bases and J gave up 0 bases, with 10 bases separating them. CDR3 length: 15 residues. Per germline, CDR1 SGHRS and CDR2 YFSETQ. CDR3 coding DNA: TGCGCCAGCAAAGACGCCCTCTCTGGGGCCAACGTCCTGACTTTC. Residues: CASKDALSGANVLTF. Full variable domain (missing parts from reference TRBV5-1 and TRBJ2-6): KAGVTQTPRYLIKTRGQQVTLSCSPISGHRSVSWYQQTPGQGLQFLFEYFSETQRNKGNFPGRFSGRQFSNSRSEMNVSTLELGDSALYLCASKDALSGANVLTFGAGSRLTVL.

J is TRBJ2-7 and V is TRBV27; 9 bases agree with TRBD1. The germline V gene has CDR1 MNHEY and CDR2 SMNVEV (reference sequence). V lost 2 bases to trimming and J lost 3 bases; unmatched junction nucleotides: 2. This CDR3 comprises 14 residues. Written as DNA, the CDR3 is TGTGCCAGCAGTTTAGACAGGGGGTACTACGAGCAGTACTTC. Translating gives CASSLDRGYYEQYF.

V usage is TRBV10-3 and J usage is TRBJ2-7; 9 positions agree with TRBD1. The ends lost 0 bases at V and 6 bases at J; junction bases unmatched: 12. CDR1 ENHRY and CDR2 SYGVKD come from the germline V gene. CDR3 length equals 17 residues. The CDR3 reads CAISESRLDRGRSEQYF. In DNA, the CDR3 is TGTGCCATCAGTGAGTCGAGGTTGGACAGGGGTCGGTCCGAGCAGTACTTC.

The chain couples TRBV6-2 or TRBV6-3 to TRBJ2-3; 8 nucleotides agree with TRBD2. CDR1 and CDR2 (germline): MNHEY, SVGEGT. The CDR3 runs to 16 residues. V gave up 2 bases and J gave up 0 bases; unmatched junction bases: 4. The CDR3 DNA reads as TGTGCCAGCAGTTACAAGGCTAGCGGGAGCACAGATACGCAGTATTTT. It codes for CASSYKASGSTDTQYF.

The chain carries TRBV3-1 (or the pseudogene TRBV3-2) and TRBJ1-2, with no clear D. The V gene lost 3 bases and the J gene lost 3 bases, with 5 bases spanning the gap. The CDR3 totals 12 residues. Germline CDR1 and CDR2: LGHDT and YNNKEL (reference sequence). CDR3 region: CASSHLDYGYTF. The CDR3 region has the DNA TGTGCCAGCAGCCATTTAGACTATGGCTACACCTTC.

The V and J genes are TRBV5-1 and TRBJ1-2; TRBD1 might be the D (5 bases). Germline V CDR1 and CDR2: SGHRS, YFSETQ. V was pared by 4 bases and J by 4 bases, with 17 bases between. The CDR3 has 15 residues. The CDR3 coding sequence is TGCGCCAGCAGCCCAGAGACAGTAAGATCCTATGGCTACACCTTC. Its protein product is CASSPETVRSYGYTF.

The chain carries TRBV18 and TRBJ2-2, with TRBD2 matching 12 bases. Germline V gene sequence: CDR1 KGHSH, CDR2 LQKENI. The CDR3 contains 17 residues. After removal of 3 bases from V and 5 bases from J, the junction contained 7 bases not matched to a gene. CDR3: CASSPILAGGPTGELFF. Here the CDR3 DNA reads TGTGCCAGCTCACCCATACTAGCGGGAGGCCCAACCGGGGAGCTGTTTTTT.

This rearrangement joins TRBV9 to TRBJ2-3; 8 nucleotides line up with TRBD2. The V gene end was trimmed by 0 bases and the J gene end by 5 bases; junction bases not matched to a gene: 2. The CDR3 extends over 14 amino acids. Germline V gene lookup returns CDR1 SGDLS and CDR2 YYNGEE. The CDR3 reads CASSVASGLDTQYF. The CDR3 DNA sequence: TGTGCCAGCAGCGTAGCTAGCGGGCTAGATACGCAGTATTTT.

In its sample, this clone was seen once. This sequence joins TRBV6-5 and TRBJ1-4; no clear D gene. CDR3 length equals 16 residues. Trimming took 2 bases from V and 4 from J, leaving 14 bases between them. Germline V CDR1 and CDR2: MNHEY, SVGAGI. The CDR3 nucleotides are TGTGCCAGCAGTTACAGCATTGGGGAGTATAATGAAAAACTGTTTTTT. This gives the protein CASSYSIGEYNEKLFF.

The chain uses TRBV19 and TRBJ1-2; D perhaps matches TRBD1 (5 bases). V was shortened by 7 bases and J by 3 bases, with 9 bases between the two germline ends. The CDR3 covers 12 residues. Germline V gene lookup returns CDR1 LNHDA and CDR2 SQIVND (reference sequence). The CDR3 reads CASTDRYYGYTF. The DNA of the CDR3 is TGTGCCAGTACAGACAGATACTATGGCTACACCTTC.

The chain couples TRBV2 to TRBJ1-5; 7 nucleotides align to TRBD1. CDR1 SNHLY and CDR2 FYNNEI come from the germline V gene. This CDR3 is 15 amino acids long. V dropped 7 bases and J dropped 6; count of bases not matched to a gene: 12. The CDR3 DNA reads as TGTGCCAGCAAGTTGGGGACAGTATCCAGTCAGCCCCAGCATTTT. Encoded protein: CASKLGTVSSQPQHF.